These 11 T cell receptor beta chains were sequenced from one sample in a study of tumor-infiltrating lymphocytes in primary liver carcinoma. Priming with a constant-region primer yielded TCR beta cDNA from about 510 ng total RNA. Researchers made the TCR beta libraries by running three nested multiplex PCR rounds with slightly modified ARM-PCR. A C-beta reverse primer and TRBV1-TRBV30 forward primers served in each of the first two PCR rounds, at 9 to 10 cycles apiece. TCRdb independently ran MiXCR on the multiplex PCR reads; one entry per CDR3 protein. The table includes fewer than 400,000 distinct CDR3 sequences, approximately 65% detected once. In addition to blood RNA drawn from unsorted whole blood, germline DNA was extracted. Sequenced input: peripheral blood. The receptors were gathered from a man aged 35 to 55 with primary liver carcinoma and hepatitis B virus infection.

Concerning this clonotype itself: Here the CDR3 omits its conserved ending phenylalanine or tryptophan, so a read error is the likely source. This chain links TRBV7-9 with TRBJ2-2, with 8 bases that match TRBD2. Per germline, CDR1 SEHNR and CDR2 FQNEAQ (reference sequence). The CDR3 loop spans 16 amino acids. The trim removed 3 bases at V and 6 bases at J, leaving 9 bases unmatched. The DNA for the CDR3 is TGTGCCAGCAGCTTCCCAAGCGGGAGTAAAGCCGGGGAGCTGTTTCTT. Its translation: CASSFPSGSKAGELFL.

The chain is built from TRBV20-1 and TRBJ2-2; D possibly matches TRBD1 or TRBD2 (5 bases each). Germline V gene lookup returns CDR1 DFQATT and CDR2 SNEGSKA (reference sequence). There are 14 residues in the CDR3. V lost 6 bases, J lost 6 bases, and 17 bases lay in between. CDR3: CSARHPGTAGELFF. In DNA form, the CDR3 reads TGCAGTGCCAGGCACCCCGGGACCGCCGGGGAGCTGTTTTTT.

The chain has TRBV6-1 and TRBJ2-2; D not resolved. V dropped 8 bases and J dropped 8 bases, with 21 bases sitting between them. There are 15 residues in the CDR3. CDR1 and CDR2 (germline): MNHNS, SASEGT. CDR3 protein: CASGFGVVKTGELFF. The CDR3 region has the DNA TGTGCCAGCGGGTTCGGAGTGGTGAAGACTGGGGAGCTGTTTTTT.

This clonotype is classed as medium-sized. This chain connects TRBV10-3 to TRBJ2-3; 7 bases map to TRBD2. CDR1 is ENHRY, CDR2 SYGVKD, per germline. This CDR3 is 13 amino acids long. Trimming removed 8 bases from V and 3 bases from J; junction bases left unmatched: 5. For the CDR3, the DNA is TGTGCCATCGCCCGGGGGGTGACAGATACGCAGTATTTT. Amino acid sequence: CAIARGVTDTQYF.

The genes are TRBV6-6 and TRBJ1-5; maybe TRBD1 (5 bases). V was pared by 0 bases and J by 0 bases, with 12 bases between. This CDR3 is built from 17 residues. Germline V gene sequence: CDR1 MNHNY, CDR2 SVGAGI (reference sequence). The chain's CDR3 is CASSYSRGQTSNQPQHF. The CDR3 DNA reads as TGTGCCAGCAGTTACTCGCGAGGACAAACTAGCAATCAGCCCCAGCATTTT.

The V call is TRBV5-6, the J call TRBJ1-5, with D possibly being TRBD1 (6 bases). Trimming took 2 bases from V and 10 from J, leaving 16 bases between them. Germline CDR1 is SGHDT and CDR2 is YYEEEE. The CDR3 consists of 14 residues. The CDR3 region has the DNA TGTGCCAGCAGCTTAGGGGACATTGGGCACCCCCAGCATTTT. The encoded protein is CASSLGDIGHPQHF.

This chain links TRBV5-1 with TRBJ2-5, with TRBD2 matching over 10 bases. In germline, CDR1 is SGHRS, CDR2 YFSETQ. The CDR3 covers 14 residues. V lost 1 base and J lost 8; bases outside the gene matches: 5. The CDR3 DNA follows: TGCGCCAGCAGCTTGCAGACTAGCGGGCAAACCCAGTACTTC. Its protein is CASSLQTSGQTQYF.

In regard to this clonotype: At one boundary the junction diverges from the germline segment, which might be a read error. V usage is TRBV11-2 and J usage is TRBJ2-3; TRBD2 matches at 8 bases. This CDR3 has 16 amino acids. Looked up from germline, CDR1 is SGHAT and CDR2 is FQNNGV. The CDR3 DNA follows: TGTGCCAGCAGCTTAAGGGGACTAGTGGACACAGATACGCAGTGTTTT. Residues: CASSLRGLVDTDTQCF.

On this clonotype: One junction end disagrees with the germline gene, perhaps due to a read error. This chain links TRBV11-1 with TRBJ2-7, with 11 bases matching TRBD1. The V gene's germline CDR1 is SGHAT and CDR2 FQDESV (reference sequence). This CDR3 spans 14 amino acids. In nucleotides, the CDR3 is TGTGTCAGCTGCGGGGACAGGGGGATCGACGAGCAGTACTTC. This gives the protein CVSCGDRGIDEQYF.

The rearrangement uses TRBV6-2 or TRBV6-3 and TRBJ2-5, with 8 bases identical to TRBD2. Germline loops: CDR1 MNHEY, CDR2 SVGEGT. CDR3 length: 14 residues. V lost 10 bases to trimming and J lost 7 bases; unmatched junction nucleotides: 14. This CDR3 is CATQTSSRGGTQYF. DNA for the CDR3: TGTGCCACCCAAACGAGCTCCCGGGGGGGGACCCAGTACTTC.

Regarding this clonotype: This may arise from a read error, as a much more abundant clone is one base away. The gene calls are TRBV12-3 or TRBV12-4 and TRBJ2-6; no reliable D call. CDR3 length: 14 residues. V was pared by 8 bases and J by 2 bases, with 10 bases between. The CDR3 loop reads CASGLDTGANVLTF. The CDR3 region has the DNA TGTGCCAGCGGCTTAGATACTGGGGCCAACGTCCTGACTTTC.